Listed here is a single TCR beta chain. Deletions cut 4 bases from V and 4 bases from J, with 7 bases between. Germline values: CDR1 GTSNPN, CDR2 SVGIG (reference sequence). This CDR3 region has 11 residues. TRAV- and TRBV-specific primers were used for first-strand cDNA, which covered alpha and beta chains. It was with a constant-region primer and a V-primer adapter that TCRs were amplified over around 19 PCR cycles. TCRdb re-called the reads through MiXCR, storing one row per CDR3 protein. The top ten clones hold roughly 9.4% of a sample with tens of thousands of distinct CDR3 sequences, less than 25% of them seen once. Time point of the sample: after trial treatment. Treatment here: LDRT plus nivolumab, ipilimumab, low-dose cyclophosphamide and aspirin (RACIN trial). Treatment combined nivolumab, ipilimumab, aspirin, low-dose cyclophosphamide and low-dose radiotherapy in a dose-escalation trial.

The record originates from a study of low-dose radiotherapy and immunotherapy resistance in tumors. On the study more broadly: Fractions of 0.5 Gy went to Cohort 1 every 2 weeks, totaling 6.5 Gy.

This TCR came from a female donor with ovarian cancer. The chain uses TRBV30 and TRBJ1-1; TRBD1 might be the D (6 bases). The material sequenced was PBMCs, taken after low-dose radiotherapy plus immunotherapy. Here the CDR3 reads CAWNRVTEAFF. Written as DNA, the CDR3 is TGTGCCTGGAACAGGGTCACTGAAGCTTTCTTT.